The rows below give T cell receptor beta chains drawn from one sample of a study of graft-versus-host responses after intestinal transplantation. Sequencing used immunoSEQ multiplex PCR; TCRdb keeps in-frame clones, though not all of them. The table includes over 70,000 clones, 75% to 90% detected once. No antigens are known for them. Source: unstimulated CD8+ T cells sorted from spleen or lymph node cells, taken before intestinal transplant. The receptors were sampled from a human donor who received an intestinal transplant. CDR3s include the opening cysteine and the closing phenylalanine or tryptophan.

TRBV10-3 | CAISGPGTDTQYF
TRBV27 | CASSLQGYYGYTF
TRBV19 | CASSMTITGPSSYEQYF
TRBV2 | CASIPDPGSSRFEKLFF
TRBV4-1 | CASSQDGTGGANEQFF
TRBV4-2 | CASSQDLGGLENTGELFF
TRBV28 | CASSFPTSREGRDTQYF
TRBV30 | CAWSATGTSNQPQHF
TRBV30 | CACPSQGSTDTQYF
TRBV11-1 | CASSLGFQRGTALQETQYF
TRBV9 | CASSKRGSTDTQYF
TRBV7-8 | CASSLLTSGGLTDTQYF
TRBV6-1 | CASSARLIQGVRQPQHF
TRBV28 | CASSSGTHTYNEQFF
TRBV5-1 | CASSSPTCCRTSHHNEQFF
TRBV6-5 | CASTTSGGAGETQYF
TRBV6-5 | CASRTDLGVYEQYF
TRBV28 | CASRSSPGFTRYGYTF
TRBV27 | CASSFAGKQPQHF
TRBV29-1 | CSVRNRHLGETQYF
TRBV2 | CASSEGLVYTEAFF
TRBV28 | CASSPGLSYEQYF
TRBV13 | CASSFAGLTGHGYTF
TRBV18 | CASSPGVLTGNQPQHF